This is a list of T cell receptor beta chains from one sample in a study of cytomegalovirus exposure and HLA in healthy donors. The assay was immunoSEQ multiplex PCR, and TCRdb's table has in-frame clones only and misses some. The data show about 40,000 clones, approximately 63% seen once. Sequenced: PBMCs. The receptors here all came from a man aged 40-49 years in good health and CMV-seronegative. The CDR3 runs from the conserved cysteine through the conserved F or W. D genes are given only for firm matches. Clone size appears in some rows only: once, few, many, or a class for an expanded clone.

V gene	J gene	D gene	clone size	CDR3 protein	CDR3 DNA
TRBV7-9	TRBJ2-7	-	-	CASSSSTISYEQYF	TGTGCCAGCAGCTCGTCGACTATATCCTACGAGCAGTACTTC
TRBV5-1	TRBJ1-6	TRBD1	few	CASRDSLNSPLHF	TGCGCCAGCCGGGACAGCCTTAATTCACCCCTCCACTTT
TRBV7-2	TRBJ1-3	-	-	CASSWQGSGNTIYF	TGTGCCAGCAGTTGGCAGGGGTCTGGAAACACCATATATTTT
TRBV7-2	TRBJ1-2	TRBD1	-	CASSTGQNYGYTF	TGTGCCAGCAGCACGGGACAGAACTATGGCTACACCTTC
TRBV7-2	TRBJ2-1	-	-	CASSWAGRGGYNEQFF	TGTGCCAGCAGCTGGGCGGGGAGGGGGGGTTACAATGAGCAGTTCTTC
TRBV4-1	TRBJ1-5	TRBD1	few	CASSQDGPGTAGIQPQHF	TGCGCCAGCAGCCAAGATGGCCCGGGGACAGCTGGTATTCAGCCCCAGCATTTT
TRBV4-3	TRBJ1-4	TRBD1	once	CASSQDLGTGVEKLFF	TGCGCCAGCAGCCAAGATCTTGGGACAGGGGTTGAAAAACTGTTTTTT
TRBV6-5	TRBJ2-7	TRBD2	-	CASGRSGGYYEQYF	TGTGCCAGCGGAAGAAGCGGGGGTTACTACGAGCAGTACTTC
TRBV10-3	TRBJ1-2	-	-	CAISESLQGSYGYTF	TGTGCCATCAGTGAGTCGTTACAGGGCTCCTATGGCTACACCTTC
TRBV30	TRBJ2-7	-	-	CAWSVGRSTDEQYF	TGTGCCTGGAGTGTGGGCAGGTCCACCGACGAGCAGTACTTC
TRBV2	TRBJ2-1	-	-	CASSVSSSYNEQFF	TGTGCCAGCAGTGTATCGAGCTCCTACAATGAGCAGTTCTTC
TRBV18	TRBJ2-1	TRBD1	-	CASSQRTGGDEQFF	TGTGCCAGCTCACAGCGGACAGGGGGCGATGAGCAGTTCTTC
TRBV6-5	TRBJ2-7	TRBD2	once	CASRDGTSGEQYF	TGTGCCAGCAGGGACGGGACTAGCGGCGAGCAGTACTTC
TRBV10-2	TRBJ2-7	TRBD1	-	CAGTTGTGGYEQYF	TGCGCCGGGACAACCGGGACAGGGGGCTACGAGCAGTACTTC
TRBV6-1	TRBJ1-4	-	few	CASRGTSTNEKLFF	TGTGCCAGCAGAGGGACTTCGACTAATGAAAAACTGTTTTTT
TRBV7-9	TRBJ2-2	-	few	CASSSPGVGTGELFF	TGTGCCAGCAGCTCACCAGGGGTAGGAACCGGGGAGCTGTTTTTT
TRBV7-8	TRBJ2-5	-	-	CASTFLQGGRQETQYF	TGTGCCAGCACCTTTTTACAGGGCGGGCGTCAAGAGACCCAGTACTTC
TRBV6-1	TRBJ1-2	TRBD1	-	CAGSRDRVAGYTF	TGTGCCGGGTCCCGGGACAGGGTCGCCGGCTACACCTTC
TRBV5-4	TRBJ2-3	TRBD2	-	CASSPGLAGGEDTQYF	TGTGCCAGCAGCCCGGGACTAGCGGGGGGGGAAGATACGCAGTATTTT
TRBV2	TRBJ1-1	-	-	CASSELGPNTEAFF	TGTGCCAGCAGTGAATTGGGCCCGAACACTGAAGCTTTCTTT
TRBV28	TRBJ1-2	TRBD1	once	CASSLGQDDGYTF	TGTGCCAGCAGTTTAGGACAGGATGATGGCTACACCTTC
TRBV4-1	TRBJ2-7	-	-	CASSSTANYEQYF	TGCGCCAGCAGCTCGACAGCGAACTACGAGCAGTACTTC
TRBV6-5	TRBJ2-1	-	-	CASSSRPGGGYNEQFF	TGTGCCAGCAGTTCCCGGCCAGGCGGAGGATACAATGAGCAGTTCTTC
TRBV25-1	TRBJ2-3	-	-	CASSLHSTDTQYF	TGTGCCAGCAGTTTACACAGCACAGATACGCAGTATTTT
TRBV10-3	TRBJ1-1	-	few	CAITQGRGTEAFF	TGTGCCATCACGCAGGGAAGGGGGACTGAAGCTTTCTTT
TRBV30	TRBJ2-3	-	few	CAWSVRQGITDTQYF	TGTGCCTGGAGTGTAAGGCAGGGGATCACAGATACGCAGTATTTT
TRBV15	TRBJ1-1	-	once	CATSRGPWDTEAFF	TGTGCCACCAGTAGGGGCCCCTGGGACACTGAAGCTTTCTTT
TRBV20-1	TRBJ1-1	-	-	CSARRGEAFF	TGCAGTGCAAGGAGGGGTGAAGCTTTCTTT
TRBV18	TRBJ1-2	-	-	CASSPDSSYGYTF	TGTGCCAGCTCACCGGACAGCTCCTATGGCTACACCTTC
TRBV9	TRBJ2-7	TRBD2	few	CASSVGFGTSGLSYEQYF	TGTGCCAGCAGCGTGGGGTTCGGGACTAGCGGGTTGTCCTACGAGCAGTACTTC
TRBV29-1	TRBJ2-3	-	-	CSVEGPTGGTLDTQYF	TGCAGCGTTGAGGGGCCTACCGGGGGAACCTTGGATACGCAGTATTTT
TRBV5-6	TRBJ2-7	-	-	CASRSKSSYEQYF	TGTGCCAGCAGATCCAAGAGCTCCTACGAGCAGTACTTC
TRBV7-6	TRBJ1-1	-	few	CASSATRVGEAFF	TGTGCCAGCAGCGCGACCAGGGTGGGTGAAGCTTTCTTT
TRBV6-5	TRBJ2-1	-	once	CASTRTPYNEQFF	TGTGCCAGCACAAGGACACCCTACAATGAGCAGTTCTTC
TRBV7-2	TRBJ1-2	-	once	CASSPRGAEGYTF	TGTGCCAGCAGCCCCCGGGGGGCGGAGGGCTACACCTTC
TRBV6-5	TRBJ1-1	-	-	CASSPNRVMNTEAFF	TGTGCCAGCAGTCCAAACAGGGTTATGAACACTGAAGCTTTCTTT
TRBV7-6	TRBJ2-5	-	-	CASSLGQETQYF	TGTGCCAGCAGCTTAGGTCAGGAGACCCAGTACTTC
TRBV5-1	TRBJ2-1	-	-	CASSLGRGAYEQFF	TGCGCCAGCAGCTTGGGCAGGGGGGCCTATGAGCAGTTCTTC
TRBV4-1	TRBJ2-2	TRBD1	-	CASSEEGQGSGTGELFF	TGCGCCAGCAGCGAAGAGGGACAGGGGTCTGGCACCGGGGAGCTGTTTTTT
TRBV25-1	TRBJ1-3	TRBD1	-	CASSEGTGGTGNTIYF	TGTGCCAGCAGTGAAGGGACAGGGGGAACGGGAAACACCATATATTTT
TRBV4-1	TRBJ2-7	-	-	CASSQAHSSGYEQYF	TGCGCCAGCAGCCAAGCGCACAGCAGTGGCTACGAGCAGTACTTC
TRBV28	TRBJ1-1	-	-	CASSLGRETFF	TGTGCCAGCAGTTTGGGCCGGGAGACTTTCTTT
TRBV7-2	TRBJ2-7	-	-	CASSLGGTPIREQYF	TGTGCCAGCAGCTTAGGCGGGACCCCGATACGAGAGCAGTACTTC
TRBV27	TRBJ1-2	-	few	CASSFHGEGYYGYTF	TGTGCCAGCAGTTTCCATGGGGAGGGTTACTATGGCTACACCTTC
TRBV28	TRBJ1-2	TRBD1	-	CASSLLGQASNYGYTF	TGTGCCAGCAGTTTATTGGGACAGGCCTCAAACTATGGCTACACCTTC
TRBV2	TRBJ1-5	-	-	CASSLREQQPQHF	TGTGCCAGCAGTTTGCGGGAACAACAGCCCCAGCATTTT
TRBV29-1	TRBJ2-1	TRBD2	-	CSGQRGGVDEQFF	TGCAGCGGGCAGCGGGGGGGTGTCGATGAGCAGTTCTTC
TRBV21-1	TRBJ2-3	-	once	CASGTGARTDTQYF	TGTGCCAGCGGGACAGGGGCGCGGACAGATACGCAGTATTTT
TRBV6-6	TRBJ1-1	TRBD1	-	CASSEGTVGTEAFF	TGTGCCAGCAGTGAGGGGACAGTGGGCACTGAAGCTTTCTTT
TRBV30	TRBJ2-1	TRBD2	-	CAWSVGGLTMGQFF	TGTGCCTGGAGTGTGGGGGGACTAACAATGGGGCAGTTCTTC
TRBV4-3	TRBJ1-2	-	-	CASSQDSSYYGYTF	TGCGCCAGCAGCCAAGATTCGAGTTACTATGGCTACACCTTC
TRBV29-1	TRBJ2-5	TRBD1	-	CSSRDRQETQYF	TGCAGCTCGAGGGACAGGCAAGAGACCCAGTACTTC
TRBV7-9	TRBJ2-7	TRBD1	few	CASSLRTTGETYEQYF	TGTGCCAGCAGCCTTAGGACGACAGGGGAGACCTACGAGCAGTACTTC
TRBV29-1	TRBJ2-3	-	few	CSGSGESTDTQYF	TGCAGCGGCTCGGGAGAAAGCACAGATACGCAGTATTTT
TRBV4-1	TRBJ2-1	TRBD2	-	CASSQPLAGGHNEQFF	TGCGCCAGCAGCCAGCCACTAGCGGGGGGACACAATGAGCAGTTCTTC
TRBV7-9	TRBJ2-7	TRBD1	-	CASSPDGQGYEQYF	TGTGCCAGCAGCCCCGACGGACAGGGCTACGAGCAGTACTTC
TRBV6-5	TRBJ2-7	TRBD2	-	CASRQLAGPYEQYF	TGTGCCAGCAGACAGTTAGCGGGGCCGTACGAGCAGTACTTC